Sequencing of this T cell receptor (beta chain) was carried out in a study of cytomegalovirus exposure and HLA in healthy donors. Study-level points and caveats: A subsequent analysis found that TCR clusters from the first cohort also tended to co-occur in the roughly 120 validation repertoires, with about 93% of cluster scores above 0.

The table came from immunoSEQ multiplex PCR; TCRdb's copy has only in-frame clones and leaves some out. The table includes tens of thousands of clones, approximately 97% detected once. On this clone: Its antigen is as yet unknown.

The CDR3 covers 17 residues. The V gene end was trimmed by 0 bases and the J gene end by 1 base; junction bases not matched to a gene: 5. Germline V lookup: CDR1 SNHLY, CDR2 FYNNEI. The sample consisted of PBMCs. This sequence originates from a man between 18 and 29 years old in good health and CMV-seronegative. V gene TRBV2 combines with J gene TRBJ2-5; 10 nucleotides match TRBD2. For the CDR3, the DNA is TGTGCCAGCAGTGAAGCTCGTCTAGCGGGAGTCCAAGAGACCCAGTACTTC. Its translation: CASSEARLAGVQETQYF.